These 12 T cell receptor beta chains were all obtained from the same sample, sequenced in a study of metastatic and nonmetastatic thyroid tumors. Using MiXCR, TCRdb reanalyzed the PCR reads. Among 25,000 or so clones listed, approximately 15% were seen once. Thyroid surgery took place with no prior treatment in any patient. The sample comprised blood. The source is a male donor with papillary thyroid cancer or a benign thyroid nodule (not recorded which). Some clones in this sample may be carry-over from other donors' samples.

Concerning this clone: The junction differs from germline at one of its ends, possibly a read error. The chain has TRBV7-3 and TRBJ2-2, with TRBD2 matching over 9 bases. The germline gives CDR1 SGHTA, CDR2 FQGTGA. This CDR3 comprises 15 residues. The CDR3 loop reads CSSSLSSGKGGELFF. As DNA, the CDR3 is TGCTCCAGCAGCTTGTCTAGCGGGAAAGGCGGGGAGCTGTTTTTT.

The chain carries TRBV6-2 or TRBV6-3 and TRBJ2-7, with D perhaps TRBD2 (5 bases). Germline V CDR1 and CDR2: MNHEY, SVGEGT. V lost 5 bases and J lost 6, with 11 bases in between. The CDR3 covers 12 residues. CDR3 nucleotide sequence: TGTGCCAGCAGTGCTGGAGGTCCCGAGCAGTACTTC. Its translation: CASSAGGPEQYF.

The chain carries TRBV30 and TRBJ2-3; D call uncertain. Trimming stripped 2 bases from V and 3 bases from J, with 9 bases between. In germline, CDR1 is GTSNPN, CDR2 SVGIG (reference sequence). The CDR3 runs to 13 residues. The CDR3 sequence is CAWSQAGTDTQYF. The CDR3 DNA is TGTGCCTGGAGTCAGGCAGGAACAGATACGCAGTATTTT.

Notes on this clone: At one of its ends the junction is not consistent with the germline gene, which may arise from a read error. The gene calls are TRBV28 and TRBJ2-7; D may correspond to TRBD1 or TRBD2 (5 bases each). CDR3 length equals 17 residues. CDR1 MDHEN and CDR2 SYDVKM come from the germline V gene. Written as DNA, the CDR3 is TGTGCCAGATCCGGAGTCGGGGCCGGGCGAGTCTCCTACGAGAAGTACTTC. Amino acid sequence: CARSGVGAGRVSYEKYF.

By sample share, this clone is medium-sized (0.01 to 0.1%). J is TRBJ2-7 and V is TRBV11-2; no definite D call. V lost 5 bases and J 0 bases, leaving 11 bases between the germline ends. Germline CDR1 reads SGHAT; CDR2 reads FQNNGV. The CDR3 is 14 residues long. The CDR3 protein is CASSPYVSSYEQYF. In nucleotides, the CDR3 is TGTGCCAGCAGCCCGTACGTGTCCTCCTACGAGCAGTACTTC.

This clone was recorded at least ten times. The genes are TRBV7-2 and TRBJ2-5, with 8 bases aligning to TRBD2. Trimming at V came to 0 bases and at J to 1 base, leaving 16 bases not matched to a gene. The CDR3 has 20 residues. CDR1 and CDR2 from the germline V gene are SGHTA and FQGNSA. CDR3 loop: CASSLAPPGGAGESQETQYF. For the CDR3, the DNA is TGTGCCAGCAGCTTAGCCCCCCCGGGGGGAGCGGGGGAGTCCCAAGAGACCCAGTACTTC.

This clone was counted a few times. This chain uses TRBV6-1 with TRBJ2-7, with 11 bases that match TRBD1. Germline V CDR1 and CDR2: MNHNS, SASEGT. The V gene end was trimmed by 5 bases and the J gene end by 7 bases; junction bases not matched to a gene: 10. This CDR3 region has 15 residues. CDR3 DNA: TGTGCCAGCAGTCCCGGGGACAGGGGGTACTGGGAGCAGTACTTC. Its translation: CASSPGDRGYWEQYF.

The chain recombines TRBV9 with TRBJ2-7; D is unresolved. Trimming shortened V by 4 bases and J by 4 bases, and 15 bases separated the two germline ends. This CDR3 is built from 14 residues. The germline CDR1 and CDR2 sequences are SGDLS and YYNGEE. Written as DNA, the CDR3 is TGTGCCAGCAGCTCCATCGCGAGCTTTTACGAGCAGTACTTC. It encodes CASSSIASFYEQYF.

This clone has a count of ten or more. This chain uses TRBV3-1 with TRBJ1-2; maybe TRBD1 (5 bases). The CDR3 has 15 amino acids. The ends were cut back, 0 bases at V and 2 bases at J, with 10 bases in the middle. Germline V CDR1 and CDR2: LGHDT, YNNKEL (reference sequence). The CDR3 loop reads CASSQELRDNYGYTF. The CDR3 DNA reads as TGTGCCAGCAGCCAAGAACTCCGGGACAACTATGGCTACACCTTC.

This clone was observed many times. V usage is TRBV6-5 and J usage is TRBJ2-2; 13 bases are a match to TRBD2. V lost 2 bases, J lost 3 bases, and 12 bases stayed unmatched. The CDR3 contains 20 residues. CDR1 and CDR2 from the germline V gene are MNHEY and SVGAGI. The DNA for the CDR3 is TGTGCCAGCAGTTACCCCCCAGGACTAGCGGGAGTGTCAGACACCGGGGAGCTGTTTTTT. It codes for CASSYPPGLAGVSDTGELFF.

This clone came up once. This chain links TRBV4-2 with TRBJ2-5; D remains ambiguous. The CDR3 consists of 15 residues. Between the trimmed V and J ends, which lost 3 bases and 8 bases, there was a span of 19 bases. Germline V CDR1 and CDR2: LGHNA, YNFKEQ. The CDR3 coding sequence is TGTGCCAGCAGCCAGAATGCGGTAGTACGCGATACCCAGTACTTC. Its protein is CASSQNAVVRDTQYF.

This clone appeared many times. V is TRBV5-6 and J is TRBJ1-4, with a possible D match to TRBD1 (6 bases). CDR3 size: 15 residues. The V end lost 4 bases, the J end lost 8 bases, and 18 bases lay between the germline ends. Germline CDR1 reads SGHDT; CDR2 reads YYEEEE. The CDR3: CASSPEGRGGEKLFF. CDR3 bases: TGTGCCAGCAGCCCGGAGGGCAGGGGAGGCGAAAAACTGTTTTTT.